These 30 T cell receptor beta chains share one sample of origin, sequenced in a study of cytomegalovirus exposure and HLA in healthy donors. The PCR employed 60 Vbeta primers together with 13 Jbeta primers. The table came from immunoSEQ multiplex PCR; TCRdb's copy has only in-frame clones and leaves some out. The table lists some 100,000 clones, more than 65% of them singletons. The sequenced material came from PBMCs. Every receptor here comes from a girl aged 2 to 9 in good health and CMV-seropositive.

V gene TRBV5-1 combines with J gene TRBJ2-7, with 10 bases aligning to TRBD2. J lost 3 bases, V lost 1 base, and 1 base had no gene match. The CDR3 length is 14 residues. Germline CDR1 and CDR2: SGHRS and YFSETQ. The CDR3 spells CASSLTSGNYEQYF. CDR3 sequence (DNA): TGCGCCAGCAGCTTGACTAGCGGGAACTACGAGCAGTACTTC.

V gene TRBV28 combines with J gene TRBJ1-5; 8 bases map to TRBD1. Germline V gene sequence: CDR1 MDHEN, CDR2 SYDVKM. This CDR3 has 17 residues. V shed 5 bases, J shed 7 bases, and the junction held 16 bases outside the gene matches. The CDR3 spells CASSPELPGTGYQPQHF. The DNA for the CDR3 is TGTGCCAGCAGTCCTGAACTCCCCGGGACAGGTTACCAGCCCCAGCATTTT. The entire variable domain, with the rest obtained from reference TRBV28 and TRBJ1-5, is as follows: DVKVTQSSRYLVKRTGEKVFLECVQDMDHENMFWYRQDPGLGLRLIYFSYDVKMKEKGDIPEGYSVSREKKERFSLILESASTNQTSMYLCASSPELPGTGYQPQHFGDGTRLSIL.

The chain is built from TRBV7-9 and TRBJ2-7; TRBD1 matches 8 bases. The CDR3 is made up of 13 amino acids. V was pared by 8 bases and J by 6 bases, with 9 bases of the junction left unmatched. Germline CDR1 and CDR2: SEHNR and FQNEAQ (reference sequence). The DNA for the CDR3 is TGTGCCAGCGATTCCCGGACAGGGAGCGAGCAGTACTTC. Its protein is CASDSRTGSEQYF.

The chain has TRBV29-1 and TRBJ1-2; tentatively, D is TRBD1 (6 bases). There are 13 residues in the CDR3. V lost 6 bases and J 4 bases, leaving 15 bases between the germline ends. Germline V gene lookup returns CDR1 SQVTM and CDR2 ANQGSEA. In DNA, the CDR3 is TGCAGCGTAAGACTGGACAGCTCCTATGGCTACACCTTC. It specifies CSVRLDSSYGYTF.

This clone came up once. The chain has TRBV11-3 and TRBJ2-7; 7 bases map to TRBD1. The CDR3 extends over 13 amino acids. V lost 2 bases to trimming and J lost 7 bases; unmatched junction nucleotides: 5. Germline values: CDR1 SGHNT, CDR2 YENEEA. CDR3 residues: CASSLRGGGEQYF. The DNA for the CDR3 is TGTGCCAGCAGCTTACGAGGGGGCGGGGAGCAGTACTTC.

The rearrangement joins TRBV30 to TRBJ1-1, with D possibly being TRBD1 (6 bases). Looked up from germline, CDR1 is GTSNPN and CDR2 is SVGIG (reference sequence). The CDR3 runs 16 residues. V shed 2 bases and J shed 1 base, with 17 bases lying between them. The CDR3 spells CAWSPYQGYGNTEAFF. CDR3 in DNA: TGTGCCTGGAGTCCTTATCAGGGGTATGGGAACACTGAAGCTTTCTTT. Full variable domain (outside the CDR3, taken from reference TRBV30 and TRBJ1-1): SQTIHQWPATLVQPVGSPLSLECTVEGTSNPNLYWYRQAAGRGLQLLFYSVGIGQISSEVPQNLSASRPQDRQFILSSKKLLLSDSGFYLCAWSPYQGYGNTEAFFGQGTRLTVV.

V usage is TRBV7-9 and J usage is TRBJ2-7; 9 bases align to TRBD1. The germline V gene encodes CDR1 SEHNR and CDR2 FQNEAQ (reference sequence). V was pared by 5 bases and J by 4 bases, with 6 bases of the junction left unmatched. There are 14 residues in the CDR3. CDR3 coding DNA: TGTGCCAGCAGCCCGGGGACAGGGCCGTACGAGCAGTACTTC. Translation: CASSPGTGPYEQYF.

V is TRBV9 and J is TRBJ2-3; D remains unclear. Germline-derived CDR1 and CDR2 are SGDLS and YYNGEE. This CDR3 comprises 11 residues. V gave up 4 bases and J gave up 3 bases, with 3 bases separating them. The CDR3 sequence is CASSLTDTQYF. The CDR3 region has the DNA TGTGCCAGCAGCCTGACAGATACGCAGTATTTT.

This chain connects TRBV7-9 to TRBJ2-6, with TRBD1 matching 9 bases. The J segment lost 2 bases and the V segment lost 9 bases, leaving 8 bases of the junction unmatched. The CDR3 covers 16 residues. The germline V gene has CDR1 SEHNR and CDR2 FQNEAQ (reference sequence). CDR3 residues: CARTGTGLPGANVLTF. The CDR3 DNA reads as TGTGCCAGGACCGGGACAGGGTTGCCTGGGGCCAACGTCCTGACTTTC.

The chain combines TRBV6-5 with TRBJ2-7, with 7 bases matching TRBD1. CDR1 and CDR2 (germline): MNHEY, SVGAGI. The length of the CDR3 is 14 residues. The V and J ends lost 6 bases and 3 bases, in that order; junction bases with no gene match: 8. In nucleotides, the CDR3 is TGTGCCAGCAGGCCGGGACAGAGATTCTACGAGCAGTACTTC. It yields the protein CASRPGQRFYEQYF.

There are a few counts of this clone. V and J are TRBV30 and TRBJ1-1, with D hard to call. CDR3 length equals 16 residues. CDR1 is GTSNPN, CDR2 SVGIG, per germline (reference sequence). Trimming pared 3 bases from V and 2 bases from J, leaving 19 bases between. CDR3 in amino acids: CAWSRLNIPLNTEAFF. The CDR3 coding sequence is TGTGCCTGGAGCAGGCTCAACATACCCCTAAACACTGAAGCTTTCTTT.

The chain couples TRBV23-1 to TRBJ1-5; D not certain. TRBV23-1 is recorded as an ORF, its role being uncertain. The CDR3 has 14 amino acids. The V end lost 6 bases, the J end lost 0 bases, and 9 bases lay between the germline ends. The chain's CDR3 is CASRPSYSNQPQHF. The CDR3 DNA reads TGCGCCAGCAGGCCGAGTTATAGCAATCAGCCCCAGCATTTT.

This clone has a handful of counts. The chain links TRBV28 to TRBJ1-5; D not resolved. The V gene's germline CDR1 is MDHEN and CDR2 SYDVKM. V was shortened by 3 bases and J by 4 bases, with 7 bases between the two germline ends. CDR3 length: 13 amino acids. CDR3 DNA: TGTGCCAGCAGTTTCGACTCGAATCAGCCCCAGCATTTT. Amino acids: CASSFDSNQPQHF.

This clone was detected only once. V gene TRBV29-1 combines with J gene TRBJ2-3; D is ambiguous. V was shortened by 3 bases and J by 1 base, with 5 bases between the two germline ends. CDR3 length: 12 amino acids. Per the germline V gene, CDR1 is SQVTM and CDR2 is ANQGSEA. The chain's CDR3 is CSVEGRTDTQYF. As DNA, the CDR3 is TGCAGCGTTGAGGGCCGCACAGATACGCAGTATTTT.

This rearrangement joins TRBV30 to TRBJ1-2, with 8 nucleotides matching TRBD1. Germline V gene sequence: CDR1 GTSNPN, CDR2 SVGIG (reference sequence). With V trimmed by 5 bases and J by 6 bases, 8 bases remained unmatched. The CDR3 is 13 amino acids. CDR3 nucleotide sequence: TGTGCCTGGGAGGGCCAGGACAGGGATGGCTACACCTTC. Encoded protein: CAWEGQDRDGYTF. Full variable domain (missing parts from reference TRBV30 and TRBJ1-2): SQTIHQWPATLVQPVGSPLSLECTVEGTSNPNLYWYRQAAGRGLQLLFYSVGIGQISSEVPQNLSASRPQDRQFILSSKKLLLSDSGFYLCAWEGQDRDGYTFGSGTRLTVV.

The chain has TRBV5-6 and TRBJ1-1, with unresolved D. From germline, CDR1 is SGHDT and CDR2 YYEEEE. CDR3 length equals 14 residues. V was clipped by 0 bases and J by 0 bases, with 6 bases between them. In DNA, the CDR3 is TGTGCCAGCAGCTTGGGTGCGTTGAACACTGAAGCTTTCTTT. Translation: CASSLGALNTEAFF.

The V gene is TRBV25-1, the J gene TRBJ2-1, with D possibly matching TRBD2 (5 bases). Germline V CDR1 and CDR2: MGHDK, SYGVNS. CDR3 length equals 14 residues. V was pared by 8 bases and J by 3 bases, with 14 bases between. CDR3 DNA sequence: TGTGCCAGCCGGCTAGGAGGAGACTACAATGAGCAGTTCTTC. It codes for CASRLGGDYNEQFF.

V and J are TRBV5-8 and TRBJ2-7, with 8 bases lining up with TRBD1. J lost 6 bases, V lost 5 bases, and 7 bases had no gene match. The CDR3 runs 13 residues. Germline V lookup: CDR1 SGHTS, CDR2 YDEGEE. Here the CDR3 reads CASRGRGQREQYF. The CDR3 DNA follows: TGTGCCAGCAGGGGCAGGGGGCAACGCGAGCAGTACTTC.

This clone was observed a handful of times. The chain has TRBV30 and TRBJ1-1; TRBD1 is a possible D gene (6 bases). The CDR3 is made up of 13 amino acids. V lost 3 bases, J lost 0 bases, and 8 bases lay in between. The germline CDR1 and CDR2 sequences are GTSNPN and SVGIG (reference sequence). This CDR3 is CAWRRQVNTEAFF. The CDR3 DNA reads TGTGCCTGGAGGAGACAGGTGAACACTGAAGCTTTCTTT.

This clone was detected only once. The CDR3 here is CASSVPEKLFF. Written as DNA, the CDR3 is TGTGCCAGCAGCGTCCCGGAAAAACTGTTTTTT. This chain links TRBV28 with TRBJ1-4; no clear D gene. This CDR3 spans 11 amino acids. Germline lookup yields CDR1 MDHEN and CDR2 SYDVKM. Trimming removed 6 bases at V and 8 bases at J, with 7 bases between.

The chain links TRBV11-2 to TRBJ1-1; possible D gene TRBD1, 6 bases. Germline V CDR1 and CDR2: SGHAT, FQNNGV. CDR3 length: 17 residues. V lost 1 base to trimming and J lost 2 bases, with 17 bases between them. CDR3 protein: CASSLASHRTVNTEAFF. The CDR3 nucleotides are TGTGCCAGCAGCTTAGCAAGCCACCGGACAGTCAACACTGAAGCTTTCTTT.

This clone was counted a few times. V and J are TRBV18 and TRBJ2-5; D is ambiguous. V dropped 5 bases and J dropped 5 bases, with 12 bases sitting between them. Germline loops: CDR1 KGHSH, CDR2 LQKENI. The length of the CDR3 is 13 residues. The CDR3 DNA reads as TGTGCCAGCTCATGGCTAGTAATGGAGACCCAGTACTTC. Amino acid sequence: CASSWLVMETQYF.

The chain links TRBV9 to TRBJ2-5, with TRBD1 identical over 8 bases. Trimming removed 3 bases from V and 5 bases from J; junction bases left unmatched: 3. Germline V gene sequence: CDR1 SGDLS, CDR2 YYNGEE. The CDR3 runs to 13 residues. The CDR3 region has the DNA TGTGCCAGCAGCGAGACAGGGGAGGAGACCCAGTACTTC. It is translated as CASSETGEETQYF. Based on the CDR3 plus reference TRBV9 and TRBJ2-5, the full variable domain is DSGVTQTPKHLITATGQRVTLRCSPRSGDLSVYWYQQSLDQGLQFLIQYYNGEERAKGNILERFSAQQFPDLHSELNLSSLELGDSALYFCASSETGEETQYFGPGTRLLVL.

This clone came up a few times. For the CDR3, the DNA is TGTGCCAGCAGTGAAGCGAACCCAGCGGGAGCAGATACGCAGTATTTT. Protein: CASSEANPAGADTQYF. V is TRBV6-1 and J is TRBJ2-3, with TRBD2 identical over 8 bases. There are 16 residues in the CDR3. Germline V gene data show CDR1 as MNHNS and CDR2 as SASEGT. The V gene end was trimmed by 0 bases and the J gene end by 4 bases; junction bases not matched to a gene: 6.

V is TRBV30 and J is TRBJ1-1, with unresolved D. Trimming shortened V by 8 bases and J by 4 bases, and 20 bases separated the two germline ends. The germline CDR1 and CDR2 sequences are GTSNPN and SVGIG (reference sequence). The CDR3 totals 14 residues. The CDR3 DNA reads as TGTGCCCTCTATTCCGGCCATCCGGGCACTGAAGCTTTCTTT. It translates to CALYSGHPGTEAFF.

V and J are TRBV29-1 and TRBJ1-1, with TRBD1 identical over 7 bases. This CDR3 spans 13 amino acids. J lost 1 base, V lost 5 bases, and 4 bases had no gene match. Germline CDR1 is SQVTM and CDR2 is ANQGSEA. The DNA for the CDR3 is TGCAGCGTTCTCGACAGGGCGAACACTGAAGCTTTCTTT. Translated: CSVLDRANTEAFF.

This clone came up once. The V call is TRBV6-1, the J call TRBJ2-2, with D perhaps matching TRBD2 (6 bases). Germline assignment: CDR1 MNHNS and CDR2 SASEGT. V was shortened by 3 bases and J by 4 bases, with 12 bases between the two germline ends. The CDR3 has 15 amino acids. The DNA for the CDR3 is TGTGCCAGCAGTGAGAGAAGGGGAGGCACCGGGGAGCTGTTTTTT. Residues: CASSERRGGTGELFF.

The V gene is TRBV28, the J gene TRBJ1-1; D might be TRBD1 (5 bases). CDR1 and CDR2 from the germline V gene are MDHEN and SYDVKM. The CDR3 loop spans 14 amino acids. Trimming shortened V by 4 bases and J by 5 bases, and 14 bases separated the two germline ends. CDR3 protein: CASSSSPRQTEAFF. DNA for the CDR3: TGTGCCAGCAGTTCCTCCCCAAGACAGACTGAAGCTTTCTTT.

CDR3 sequence reads: CASSYGQGPSWSVWQYF. The CDR3 bases are TGTGCCAGCAGTTATGGACAGGGGCCGAGTTGGTCCGTTTGGCAGTACTTC. The V call is TRBV28, the J call TRBJ2-7; 9 bases are shared with TRBD1. Looked up from germline, CDR1 is MDHEN and CDR2 is SYDVKM. This CDR3 is built from 17 residues. V lost 4 bases to trimming and J lost 9 bases; unmatched junction nucleotides: 19.

The chain combines TRBV28 with TRBJ2-3, with a weak D call TRBD2 (6 bases). Germline values: CDR1 MDHEN, CDR2 SYDVKM. The CDR3 covers 14 residues. The V gene lost 8 bases and the J gene lost 7 bases, with 19 bases spanning the gap. CDR3 bases: TGTGCCAGCTCTAGACCCGGGAGTCGGAATACGCAGTATTTT. Translating gives CASSRPGSRNTQYF.